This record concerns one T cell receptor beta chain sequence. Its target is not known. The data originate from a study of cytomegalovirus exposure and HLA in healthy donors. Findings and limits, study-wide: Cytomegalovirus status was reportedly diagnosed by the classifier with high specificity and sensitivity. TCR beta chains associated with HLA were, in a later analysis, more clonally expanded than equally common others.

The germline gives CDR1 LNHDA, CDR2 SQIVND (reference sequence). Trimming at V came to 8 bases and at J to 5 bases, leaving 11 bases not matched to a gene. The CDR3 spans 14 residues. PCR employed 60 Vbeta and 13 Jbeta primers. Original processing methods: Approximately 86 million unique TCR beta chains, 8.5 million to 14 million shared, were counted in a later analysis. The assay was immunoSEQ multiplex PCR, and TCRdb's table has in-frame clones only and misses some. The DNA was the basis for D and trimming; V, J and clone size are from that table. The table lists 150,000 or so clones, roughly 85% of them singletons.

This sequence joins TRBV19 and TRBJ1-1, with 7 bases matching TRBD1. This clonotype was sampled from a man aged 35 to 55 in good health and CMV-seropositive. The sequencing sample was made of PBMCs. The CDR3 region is CASSTGAYGTEAFF. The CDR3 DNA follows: TGTGCCAGTTCAACAGGGGCCTATGGAACTGAAGCTTTCTTT.